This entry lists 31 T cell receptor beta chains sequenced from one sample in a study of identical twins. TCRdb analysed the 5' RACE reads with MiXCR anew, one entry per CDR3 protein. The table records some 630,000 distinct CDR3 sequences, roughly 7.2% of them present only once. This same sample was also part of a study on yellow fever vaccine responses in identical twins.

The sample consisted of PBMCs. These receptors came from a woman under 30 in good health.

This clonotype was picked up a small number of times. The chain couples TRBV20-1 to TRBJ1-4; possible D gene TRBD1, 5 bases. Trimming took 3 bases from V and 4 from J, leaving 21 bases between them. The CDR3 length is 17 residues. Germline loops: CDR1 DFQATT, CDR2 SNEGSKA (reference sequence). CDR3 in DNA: TGCAGTGCTAGCTTGGCAGGGCCAACCCAGGTTAATGAAAAACTGTTTTTT. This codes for CSASLAGPTQVNEKLFF.

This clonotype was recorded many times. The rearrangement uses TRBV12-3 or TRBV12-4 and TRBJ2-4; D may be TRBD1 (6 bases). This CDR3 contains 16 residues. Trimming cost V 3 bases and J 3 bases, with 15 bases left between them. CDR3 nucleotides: TGTGCCAGCAGTTTGTATGGGGGCGAGGGCAAAAACATTCAGTACTTC. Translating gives CASSLYGGEGKNIQYF.

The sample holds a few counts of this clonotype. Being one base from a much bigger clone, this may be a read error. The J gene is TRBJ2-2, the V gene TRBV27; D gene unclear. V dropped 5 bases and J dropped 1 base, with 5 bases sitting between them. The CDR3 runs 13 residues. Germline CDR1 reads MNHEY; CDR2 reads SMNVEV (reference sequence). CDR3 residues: CASSDLNTGELFF. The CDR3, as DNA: TGTGCCAGCAGTGACTTGAACACCGGGGAGCTGTTTTTT.

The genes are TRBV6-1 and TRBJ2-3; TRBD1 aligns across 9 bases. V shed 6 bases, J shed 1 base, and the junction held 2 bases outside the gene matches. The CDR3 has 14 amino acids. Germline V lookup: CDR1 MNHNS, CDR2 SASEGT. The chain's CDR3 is CASRWTGGTDTQYF. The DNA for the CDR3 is TGTGCCAGCAGGTGGACAGGGGGCACAGATACGCAGTATTTT.

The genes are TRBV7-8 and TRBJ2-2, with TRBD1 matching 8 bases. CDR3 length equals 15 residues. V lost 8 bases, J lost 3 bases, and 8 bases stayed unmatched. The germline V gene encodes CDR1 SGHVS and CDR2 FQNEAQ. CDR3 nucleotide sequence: TGTGCCAGCGCTGGGCAGGGGGCTTACACCGGGGAGCTGTTTTTT. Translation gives CASAGQGAYTGELFF.

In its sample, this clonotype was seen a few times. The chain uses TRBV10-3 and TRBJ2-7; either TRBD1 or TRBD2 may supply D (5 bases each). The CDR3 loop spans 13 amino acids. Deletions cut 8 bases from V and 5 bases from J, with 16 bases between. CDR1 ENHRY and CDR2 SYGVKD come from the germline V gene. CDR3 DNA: TGTGCCATCTTGGGGGAACTAGAACACGAGCAGTACTTC. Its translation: CAILGELEHEQYF.

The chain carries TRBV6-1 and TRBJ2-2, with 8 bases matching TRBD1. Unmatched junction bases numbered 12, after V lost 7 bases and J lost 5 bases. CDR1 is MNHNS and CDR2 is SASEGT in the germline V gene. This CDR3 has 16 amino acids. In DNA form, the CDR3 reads TGTGCCAGCATCCCTCCAGGGGGCGGGTGGACCGGGGAGCTGTTTTTT. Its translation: CASIPPGGGWTGELFF.

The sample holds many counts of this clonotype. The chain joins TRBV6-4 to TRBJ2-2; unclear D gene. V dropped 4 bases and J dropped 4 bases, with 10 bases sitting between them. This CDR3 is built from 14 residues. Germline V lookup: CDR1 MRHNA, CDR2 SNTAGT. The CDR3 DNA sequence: TGTGCCAGCAGTGCTCACAGCCGCACCGGGGAGCTGTTTTTT. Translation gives CASSAHSRTGELFF.

CDR3 sequence: CASSSSYVGSITGELFF. CDR3 in DNA: TGCGCCAGCAGCTCAAGCTACGTCGGGAGTATTACCGGGGAGCTGTTTTTT. The chain links TRBV5-1 to TRBJ2-2, with TRBD2 as a possible D gene (6 bases). V gave up 3 bases and J gave up 5 bases, with 20 bases separating them. This CDR3 spans 17 amino acids. Germline values: CDR1 SGHRS, CDR2 YFSETQ.

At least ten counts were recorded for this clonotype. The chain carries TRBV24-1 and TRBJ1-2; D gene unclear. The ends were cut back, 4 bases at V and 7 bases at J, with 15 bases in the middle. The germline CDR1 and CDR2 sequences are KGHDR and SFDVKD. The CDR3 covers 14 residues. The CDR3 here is CATSEGGRLFGYTF. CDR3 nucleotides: TGTGCCACCAGTGAGGGAGGACGGTTATTTGGCTACACCTTC.

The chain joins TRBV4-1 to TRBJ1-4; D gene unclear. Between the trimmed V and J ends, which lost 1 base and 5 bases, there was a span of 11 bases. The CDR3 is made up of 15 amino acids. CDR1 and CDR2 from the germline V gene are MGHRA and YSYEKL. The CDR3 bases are TGCGCCAGCAGCCAAGTTTACATCTCAAATGAAAAACTGTTTTTT. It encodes CASSQVYISNEKLFF.

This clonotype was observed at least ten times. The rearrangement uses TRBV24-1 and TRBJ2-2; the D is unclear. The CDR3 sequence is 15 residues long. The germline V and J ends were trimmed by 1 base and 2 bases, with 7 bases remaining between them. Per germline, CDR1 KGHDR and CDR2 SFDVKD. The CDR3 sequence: CATSDLLFNTGELFF. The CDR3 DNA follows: TGTGCCACCAGTGATTTATTGTTTAACACCGGGGAGCTGTTTTTT.

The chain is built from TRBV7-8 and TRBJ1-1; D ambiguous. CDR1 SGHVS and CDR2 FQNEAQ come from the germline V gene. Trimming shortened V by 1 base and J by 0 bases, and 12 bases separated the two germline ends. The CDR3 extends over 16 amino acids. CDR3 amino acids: CASSLEGGGLNTEAFF. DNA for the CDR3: TGTGCCAGCAGCTTAGAGGGTGGAGGGTTGAACACTGAAGCTTTCTTT.

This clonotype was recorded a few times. The CDR3 sequence is CASSDDPGPQYEQYF. CDR3 sequence (DNA): TGTGCCAGCAGCGACGACCCGGGACCTCAGTACGAGCAGTACTTC. The chain carries TRBV11-3 and TRBJ2-7; D assignment may be TRBD1 or TRBD2 (5 bases each). This CDR3 has 15 residues. Germline values: CDR1 SGHNT, CDR2 YENEEA. Trimming took 5 bases from V and 4 from J, leaving 18 bases between them.

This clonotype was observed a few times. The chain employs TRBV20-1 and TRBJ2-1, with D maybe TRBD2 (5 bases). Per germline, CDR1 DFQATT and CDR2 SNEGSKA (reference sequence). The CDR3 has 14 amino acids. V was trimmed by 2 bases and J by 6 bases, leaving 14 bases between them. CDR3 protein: CSARNGKGSNEQFF. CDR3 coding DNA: TGCAGTGCTAGAAATGGAAAAGGGAGCAATGAGCAGTTCTTC.

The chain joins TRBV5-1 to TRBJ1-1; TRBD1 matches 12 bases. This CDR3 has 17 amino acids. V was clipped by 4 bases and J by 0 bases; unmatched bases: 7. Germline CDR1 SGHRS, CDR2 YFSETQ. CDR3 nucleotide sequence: TGCGCCAGCAGCATCACCGGGACAGGGGGCTTGAACACTGAAGCTTTCTTT. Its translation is CASSITGTGGLNTEAFF.

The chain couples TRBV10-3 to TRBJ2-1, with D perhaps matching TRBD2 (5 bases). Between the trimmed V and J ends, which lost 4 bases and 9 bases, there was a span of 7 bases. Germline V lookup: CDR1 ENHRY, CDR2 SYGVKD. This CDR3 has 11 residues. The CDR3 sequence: CAISGGVEQFF. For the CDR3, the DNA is TGTGCCATCAGTGGGGGAGTTGAGCAGTTCTTC.

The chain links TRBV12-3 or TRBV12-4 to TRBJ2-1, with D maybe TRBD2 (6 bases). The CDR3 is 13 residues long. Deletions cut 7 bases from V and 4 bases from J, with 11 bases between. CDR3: CASMGGLYNEQFF. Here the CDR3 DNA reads TGTGCCAGCATGGGGGGTCTGTACAATGAGCAGTTCTTC.

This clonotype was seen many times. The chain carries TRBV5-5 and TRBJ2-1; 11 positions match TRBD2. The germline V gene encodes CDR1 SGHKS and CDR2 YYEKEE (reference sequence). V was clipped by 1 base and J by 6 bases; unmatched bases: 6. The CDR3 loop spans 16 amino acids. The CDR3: CASSLPTSGMFNEQFF. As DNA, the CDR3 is TGTGCCAGCAGCTTGCCGACTAGCGGGATGTTCAATGAGCAGTTCTTC. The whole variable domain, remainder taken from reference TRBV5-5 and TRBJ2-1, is DAGVTQSPTHLIKTRGQQVTLRCSPISGHKSVSWYQQVLGQGPQFIFQYYEKEERGRGNFPDRFSARQFPNYSSELNVNALLLGDSALYLCASSLPTSGMFNEQFFGPGTRLTVL.

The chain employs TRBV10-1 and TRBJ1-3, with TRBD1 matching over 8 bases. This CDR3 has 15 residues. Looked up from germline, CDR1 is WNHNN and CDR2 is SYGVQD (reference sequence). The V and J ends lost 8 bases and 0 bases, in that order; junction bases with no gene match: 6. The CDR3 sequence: CASGGQVHSGNTIYF. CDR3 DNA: TGCGCCAGCGGGGGACAGGTCCACTCTGGAAACACCATATATTTT.

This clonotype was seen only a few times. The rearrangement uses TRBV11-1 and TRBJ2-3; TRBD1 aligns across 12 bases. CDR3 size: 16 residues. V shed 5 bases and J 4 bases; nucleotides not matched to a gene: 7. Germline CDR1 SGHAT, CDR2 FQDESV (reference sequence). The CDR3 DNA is TGTGCCAGCAGCGGTCGGGACAGGGGGCGCGCAGATACGCAGTATTTT. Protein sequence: CASSGRDRGRADTQYF.

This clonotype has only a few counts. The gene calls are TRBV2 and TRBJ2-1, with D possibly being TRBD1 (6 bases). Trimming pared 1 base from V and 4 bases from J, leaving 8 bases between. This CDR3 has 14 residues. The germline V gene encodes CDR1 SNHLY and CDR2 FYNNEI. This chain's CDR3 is CASSEVQGYNEQFF. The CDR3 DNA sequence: TGTGCCAGCAGTGAAGTACAGGGATACAATGAGCAGTTCTTC. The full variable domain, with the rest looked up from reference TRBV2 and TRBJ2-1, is EPEVTQTPSHQVTQMGQEVILRCVPISNHLYFYWYRQILGQKVEFLVSFYNNEISEKSEIFDDQFSVERPDGSNFTLKIRSTKLEDSAMYFCASSEVQGYNEQFFGPGTRLTVL.

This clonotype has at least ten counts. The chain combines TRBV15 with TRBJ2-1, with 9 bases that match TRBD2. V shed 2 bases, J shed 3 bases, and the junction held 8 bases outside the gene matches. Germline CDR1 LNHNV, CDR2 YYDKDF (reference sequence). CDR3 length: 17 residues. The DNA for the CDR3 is TGTGCCACCAGCAGACCTCCTAGCGGGACTCTCTACAATGAGCAGTTCTTC. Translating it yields CATSRPPSGTLYNEQFF. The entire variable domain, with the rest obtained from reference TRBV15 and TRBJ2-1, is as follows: DAMVIQNPRYQVTQFGKPVTLSCSQTLNHNVMYWYQQKSSQAPKLLFHYYDKDFNNEADTPDNFQSRRPNTSFCFLDIRSPGLGDTAMYLCATSRPPSGTLYNEQFFGPGTRLTVL.

CDR3 residues: CASSETTGTRIYEQYV. DNA for the CDR3: TGTGCCAGCAGCGAAACTACCGGGACAAGGATATACGAGCAGTACGTC. The V and J genes are TRBV5-6 and TRBJ2-7, with D possibly matching TRBD1 (6 bases). Germline-derived CDR1 and CDR2 are SGHDT and YYEEEE. The CDR3 has 16 amino acids. V shed 4 bases and J shed 4 bases, with 21 bases lying between them.

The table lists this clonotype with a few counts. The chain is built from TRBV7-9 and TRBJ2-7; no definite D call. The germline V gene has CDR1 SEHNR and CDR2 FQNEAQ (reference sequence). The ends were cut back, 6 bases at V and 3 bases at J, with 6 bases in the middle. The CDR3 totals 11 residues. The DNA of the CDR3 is TGTGCCAGCAGGCGCTACTACGAGCAGTACTTC. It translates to CASRRYYEQYF.

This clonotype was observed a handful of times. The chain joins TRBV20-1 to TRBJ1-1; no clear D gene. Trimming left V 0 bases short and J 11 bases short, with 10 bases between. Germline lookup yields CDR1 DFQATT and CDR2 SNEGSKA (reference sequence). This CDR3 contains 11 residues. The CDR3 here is CSARDAGLAFF. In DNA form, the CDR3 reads TGCAGTGCTAGAGATGCCGGGCTGGCTTTCTTT.

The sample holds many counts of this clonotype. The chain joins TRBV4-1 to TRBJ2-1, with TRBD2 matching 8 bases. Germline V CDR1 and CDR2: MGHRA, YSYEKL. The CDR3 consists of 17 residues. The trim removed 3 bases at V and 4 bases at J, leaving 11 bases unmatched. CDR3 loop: CASSQKRGSGDYNEQFF. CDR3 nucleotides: TGCGCCAGCAGCCAGAAAAGGGGTAGCGGGGATTACAATGAGCAGTTCTTC.

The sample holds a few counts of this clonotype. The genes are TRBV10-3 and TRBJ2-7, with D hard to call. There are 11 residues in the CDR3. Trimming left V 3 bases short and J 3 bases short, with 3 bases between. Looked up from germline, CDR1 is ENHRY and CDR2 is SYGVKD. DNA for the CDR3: TGTGCCATCAGTGACCTCTACGAGCAGTACTTC. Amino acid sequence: CAISDLYEQYF.

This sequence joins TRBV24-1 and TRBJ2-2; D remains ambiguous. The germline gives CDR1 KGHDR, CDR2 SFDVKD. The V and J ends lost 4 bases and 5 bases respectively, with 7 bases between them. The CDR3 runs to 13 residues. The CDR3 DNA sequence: TGTGCCACCAGTGAATGGGGAACCGGGGAGCTGTTTTTT. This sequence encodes CATSEWGTGELFF.

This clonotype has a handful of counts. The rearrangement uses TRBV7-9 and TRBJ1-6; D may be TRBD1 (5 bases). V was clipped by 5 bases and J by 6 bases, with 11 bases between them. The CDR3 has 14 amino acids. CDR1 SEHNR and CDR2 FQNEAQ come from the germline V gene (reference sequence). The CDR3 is CASSTGTSNSPLHF. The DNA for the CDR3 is TGTGCCAGCAGCACCGGGACGAGTAATTCACCCCTCCACTTT.

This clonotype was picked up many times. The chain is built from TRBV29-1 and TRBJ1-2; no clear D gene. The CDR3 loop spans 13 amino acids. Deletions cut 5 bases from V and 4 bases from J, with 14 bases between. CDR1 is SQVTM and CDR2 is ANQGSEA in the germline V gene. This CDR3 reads CSVRRQDFYGYTF. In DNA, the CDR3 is TGCAGCGTTCGCCGACAAGATTTCTATGGCTACACCTTC.